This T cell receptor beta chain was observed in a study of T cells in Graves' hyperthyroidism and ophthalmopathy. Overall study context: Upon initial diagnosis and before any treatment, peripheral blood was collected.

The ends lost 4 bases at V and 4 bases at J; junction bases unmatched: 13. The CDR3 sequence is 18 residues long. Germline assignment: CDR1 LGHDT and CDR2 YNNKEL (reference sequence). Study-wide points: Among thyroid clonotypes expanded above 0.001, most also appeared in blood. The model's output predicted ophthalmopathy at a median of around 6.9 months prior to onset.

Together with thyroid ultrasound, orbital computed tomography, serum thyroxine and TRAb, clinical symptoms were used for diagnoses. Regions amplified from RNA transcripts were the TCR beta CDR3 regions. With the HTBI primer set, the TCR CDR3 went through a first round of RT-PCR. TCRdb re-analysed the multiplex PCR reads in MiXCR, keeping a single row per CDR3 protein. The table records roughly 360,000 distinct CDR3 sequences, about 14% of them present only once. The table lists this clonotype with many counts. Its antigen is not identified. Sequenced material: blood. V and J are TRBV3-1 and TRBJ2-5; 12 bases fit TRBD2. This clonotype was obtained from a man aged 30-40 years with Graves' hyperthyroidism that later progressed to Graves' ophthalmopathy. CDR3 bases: TGTGCCAGCAGCCCGCTTCCGGGACTAGCGGGCCAGAGAGAGACCCAGTACTTC. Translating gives CASSPLPGLAGQRETQYF.